One sample yielded the 24 T cell receptor beta chains listed below, sequenced in a study of spatial heterogeneity in lung cancer. TCRdb re-called the 5' RACE reads with MiXCR, one entry per CDR3 protein. The table shows about 92,000 distinct CDR3 sequences, with approximately 12% occurring only once. Stated time point: sample taken at primary tumor resection. The source material was PBMCs, sampled at surgery. The source of these receptors is a male donor with early-stage non-small cell lung cancer.

This clonotype was detected a few times. This chain uses TRBV20-1 with TRBJ1-5; unclear D gene. Trimming removed 1 base from V and 1 base from J, with 11 bases in between. This CDR3 is built from 15 residues. CDR1 DFQATT and CDR2 SNEGSKA come from the germline V gene (reference sequence). This CDR3 is CSARVGTVSNQPQHF. The CDR3 DNA reads TGCAGTGCTAGAGTAGGTACGGTAAGCAATCAGCCCCAGCATTTT.

In this sample, this clonotype turned up a few times. The chain joins TRBV6-5 to TRBJ2-3; D is uncertain. Trimming took off 6 bases at V and 4 bases at J, with 17 bases between the two ends. Germline CDR1 and CDR2: MNHEY and SVGAGI. CDR3 length: 15 residues. For the CDR3, the DNA is TGTGCCAGCAGCCCATGGAACTTTCGGGCAGATACGCAGTATTTT. Translation: CASSPWNFRADTQYF.

The sample holds many counts of this clonotype. The chain uses TRBV28 and TRBJ2-1, with D perhaps TRBD1 or TRBD2 (5 bases each). The CDR3 has 13 amino acids. V lost 5 bases and J lost 7, with 12 bases in between. Germline V gene data show CDR1 as MDHEN and CDR2 as SYDVKM. The CDR3, as DNA: TGTGCCAGCAGTCGAGGGACGGGTAATGAGCAGTTCTTC. It yields the protein CASSRGTGNEQFF.

The rearrangement uses TRBV19 and TRBJ2-7; D may be TRBD1 (5 bases). This CDR3 comprises 15 residues. Germline-derived CDR1 and CDR2 are LNHDA and SQIVND (reference sequence). Trimming pared 6 bases from V and 3 bases from J, leaving 18 bases between. In DNA form, the CDR3 reads TGTGCCAGTAGCATAAACGGAGACAGAAGCTACGAGCAGTACTTC. Residues: CASSINGDRSYEQYF.

There are a few counts of this clonotype. The chain combines TRBV5-1 with TRBJ2-2; D possibly corresponds to TRBD2 (5 bases). CDR3 size: 13 residues. Trimming stripped 4 bases from V and 6 bases from J, with 10 bases between. The V gene's germline CDR1 is SGHRS and CDR2 YFSETQ. The CDR3 nucleotides are TGCGCCAGCAGCCGGGAAAGCTCCGGGGAGCTGTTTTTT. This encodes CASSRESSGELFF.

Many counts were recorded for this clonotype. In DNA, the CDR3 is TGCAGTGCTTCCGACCCAATCCGTAATCAGCCCCAGCATTTT. Encoded protein: CSASDPIRNQPQHF. This chain joins TRBV20-1 and TRBJ1-5; D call uncertain. Germline CDR1 and CDR2: DFQATT and SNEGSKA (reference sequence). V lost 5 bases and J 4 bases, leaving 15 bases between the germline ends. The CDR3 is made up of 14 amino acids.

The V gene is TRBV12-3 or TRBV12-4, the J gene TRBJ1-3; no reliable D call. The CDR3 sequence is 12 residues long. V lost 9 bases to trimming and J lost 6 bases, with 12 bases between them. The CDR3 sequence is CARTTGENTIYF. The CDR3 DNA reads TGTGCCAGAACGACGGGAGAAAACACCATATATTTT.

The V gene is TRBV29-1, the J gene TRBJ2-7; a weak D match, TRBD2 (5 bases). Germline CDR1 and CDR2: SQVTM and ANQGSEA. Trimming took 4 bases from V and 3 from J, leaving 16 bases between them. The CDR3 has 14 amino acids. The CDR3 is CSVVLRESVYEQYF. CDR3 bases: TGCAGCGTTGTTCTCCGGGAATCTGTCTACGAGCAGTACTTC.

This clonotype was observed many times. The genes are TRBV4-3 and TRBJ2-1, with D tentatively TRBD1 or TRBD2 (5 bases each). The CDR3 covers 17 residues. CDR1 is LGHNA and CDR2 is YSLEER in the germline V gene. The ends were cut back, 0 bases at V and 3 bases at J, with 15 bases in the middle. The CDR3 sequence is CASSQDPRGWDYNEQFF. In DNA, the CDR3 is TGCGCCAGCAGCCAAGATCCCCGGGGCTGGGACTACAATGAGCAGTTCTTC.

V gene TRBV4-2 combines with J gene TRBJ2-2; 9 bases are a match to TRBD2. CDR3 length: 16 amino acids. After removal of 4 bases from V and 4 bases from J, the junction contained 7 bases not matched to a gene. The germline V gene encodes CDR1 LGHNA and CDR2 YNFKEQ. The DNA of the CDR3 is TGTGCCAGCAGCCCCCCAGAAGCGGGGGGCACCGGGGAGCTGTTTTTT. Its translation is CASSPPEAGGTGELFF.

This clonotype was seen repeatedly, ten times or more. V is TRBV6-2 or TRBV6-3 and J is TRBJ2-7; 8 bases match TRBD1. The germline gives CDR1 MNHEY, CDR2 SVGEGT. The CDR3 has 13 amino acids. The V segment lost 10 bases and the J segment 2 bases; nucleotides outside the gene matches: 7. CDR3 sequence reads: CATEDRATYEQYF. The CDR3 region has the DNA TGTGCCACCGAGGACAGGGCGACCTACGAGCAGTACTTC.

This clonotype turned up a few times. The chain recombines TRBV5-5 with TRBJ2-5, with a weak D call TRBD2 (6 bases). This CDR3 comprises 14 residues. Germline V CDR1 and CDR2: SGHKS, YYEKEE (reference sequence). V was pared by 4 bases and J by 1 base, with 11 bases between. CDR3 DNA sequence: TGTGCCAGCAGCCGTTCCGGGGGCCAAGAGACCCAGTACTTC. It specifies CASSRSGGQETQYF.

This clonotype was counted many times. The chain joins TRBV5-1 to TRBJ1-3, with D possibly matching TRBD1 (5 bases). V was pared by 0 bases and J by 4 bases, with 14 bases between. Per germline, CDR1 SGHRS and CDR2 YFSETQ. The CDR3 covers 16 residues. The CDR3 nucleotides read TGCGCCAGCAGCTTGGAGGGACTTCGGACGGGAAACACCATATATTTT. It is translated as CASSLEGLRTGNTIYF.

The chain recombines TRBV4-3 with TRBJ2-2, with D possibly called TRBD1 or TRBD2 (5 bases each). CDR1 and CDR2 from the germline V gene are LGHNA and YSLEER. Trimming took off 2 bases at V and 5 bases at J, with 18 bases between the two ends. The CDR3 runs 17 residues. As DNA, the CDR3 is TGCGCCAGCAGCCAAAGCTGGGCAGGGAGCCGAACCGGGGAGCTGTTTTTT. It specifies CASSQSWAGSRTGELFF.

The chain has TRBV2 and TRBJ1-1; D is ambiguous. V was clipped by 7 bases and J by 1 base, with 10 bases between them. Germline V gives CDR1 SNHLY, CDR2 FYNNEI. The CDR3 consists of 13 residues. CDR3 DNA sequence: TGTGCCAGCACTTTCGTTACGAACACTGAAGCTTTCTTT. This translates into CASTFVTNTEAFF. Supplemented by reference TRBV2 and TRBJ1-1, the full variable domain reads EPEVTQTPSHQVTQMGQEVILRCVPISNHLYFYWYRQILGQKVEFLVSFYNNEISEKSEIFDDQFSVERPDGSNFTLKIRSTKLEDSAMYFCASTFVTNTEAFFGQGTRLTVV.

In its sample, this clonotype was seen many times. The CDR3 DNA follows: TGTGCCAGCAGTGGGGGCAACACCGGGGAGCTGTTTTTT. Residues: CASSGGNTGELFF. This chain links TRBV6-4 with TRBJ2-2, with D maybe TRBD1 (5 bases). The CDR3 covers 13 residues. Trimming took 4 bases from V and 2 from J, leaving 5 bases between them. The germline gives CDR1 MRHNA, CDR2 SNTAGT.

This chain links TRBV28 with TRBJ2-7; 10 bases match TRBD1. The CDR3 is made up of 14 amino acids. Germline V gene lookup returns CDR1 MDHEN and CDR2 SYDVKM. After removal of 1 base from V and 4 bases from J, the junction contained 1 base not matched to a gene. The CDR3 reads CASSLSDRGYEQYF. In DNA form, the CDR3 reads TGTGCCAGCAGTTTATCGGACAGGGGGTACGAGCAGTACTTC. Variable domain in full (rest from reference TRBV28 and TRBJ2-7): DVKVTQSSRYLVKRTGEKVFLECVQDMDHENMFWYRQDPGLGLRLIYFSYDVKMKEKGDIPEGYSVSREKKERFSLILESASTNQTSMYLCASSLSDRGYEQYFGPGTRLTVT.

This clonotype was seen many times. The chain employs TRBV5-1 and TRBJ2-7; D might be TRBD1 or TRBD2, each matching 5 bases. The CDR3 has 13 residues. The germline CDR1 and CDR2 sequences are SGHRS and YFSETQ. V lost 4 bases, J lost 2 bases, and 10 bases lay in between. Here the CDR3 reads CASSPGTAYEQYF. DNA of the CDR3: TGCGCCAGCAGCCCCGGGACCGCCTACGAGCAGTACTTC. The full variable domain, rest sourced from reference TRBV5-1 and TRBJ2-7, is KAGVTQTPRYLIKTRGQQVTLSCSPISGHRSVSWYQQTPGQGLQFLFEYFSETQRNKGNFPGRFSGRQFSNSRSEMNVSTLELGDSALYLCASSPGTAYEQYFGPGTRLTVT.

The V gene is TRBV18, the J gene TRBJ2-3, with 8 positions matching TRBD2. Germline V gene lookup returns CDR1 KGHSH and CDR2 LQKENI. This CDR3 spans 14 amino acids. V shed 4 bases, J shed 4 bases, and the junction held 4 bases outside the gene matches. The CDR3 loop reads CASSLSGSADTQYF. CDR3 coding DNA: TGTGCCAGCTCACTGAGCGGGAGTGCAGATACGCAGTATTTT.

Only a few counts were recorded for this clonotype. The chain is built from TRBV10-3 and TRBJ2-1; perhaps TRBD2 as D (5 bases). This CDR3 region has 16 residues. V lost 5 bases, J lost 5 bases, and 19 bases lay in between. The V gene's germline CDR1 is ENHRY and CDR2 SYGVKD. DNA for the CDR3: TGTGCCATCAGTAGCAGAGTTGGGAGCTCTGACAATGAGCAGTTCTTC. This sequence encodes CAISSRVGSSDNEQFF.

The chain links TRBV18 to TRBJ2-1, with unresolved D. The CDR3 sequence is 15 residues long. Germline V gives CDR1 KGHSH, CDR2 LQKENI. The V gene lost 2 bases and the J gene lost 7 bases, with 15 bases spanning the gap. CDR3 sequence reads: CASSPSHVQSNEQFF. CDR3 DNA: TGTGCCAGCTCACCATCCCACGTACAGAGTAATGAGCAGTTCTTC.

The chain employs TRBV11-2 and TRBJ1-5; tentatively, D is TRBD1 (5 bases). Trimming stripped 4 bases from V and 11 bases from J, with 18 bases between. The CDR3 length is 14 residues. Germline loops: CDR1 SGHAT, CDR2 FQNNGV. CDR3 sequence reads: CASSSGTGVEAQHF. The DNA of the CDR3 is TGTGCCAGCAGCTCTGGGACCGGGGTGGAAGCCCAGCATTTT. The full variable domain, its missing parts supplied by reference TRBV11-2 and TRBJ1-5, is EAGVAQSPRYKIIEKRQSVAFWCNPISGHATLYWYQQILGQGPKLLIQFQNNGVVDDSQLPKDRFSAERLKGVDSTLKIQPAKLEDSAVYLCASSSGTGVEAQHFGDGTRLSIL.

This rearrangement joins TRBV20-1 to TRBJ2-1; D uncertain. This CDR3 contains 15 residues. The ends were cut back, 0 bases at V and 6 bases at J, with 15 bases in the middle. Germline loops: CDR1 DFQATT, CDR2 SNEGSKA (reference sequence). CDR3 residues: CSARELAVASNEQFF. CDR3 DNA: TGCAGTGCTAGAGAGCTTGCGGTGGCAAGCAATGAGCAGTTCTTC.

This clonotype was recorded many times. The V and J genes are TRBV19 and TRBJ2-1, with unresolved D. Trimming took off 8 bases at V and 4 bases at J, with 6 bases between the two ends. Germline V gene lookup returns CDR1 LNHDA and CDR2 SQIVND (reference sequence). This CDR3 is 11 amino acids long. CDR3 in amino acids: CASRWYNEQFF. CDR3 nucleotides: TGTGCCAGTCGGTGGTACAATGAGCAGTTCTTC.